A few counts support the clone carrying this T cell receptor (beta chain). Its antigen remains unidentified. A much larger clone differs from this one at a single base, so this may be a read error. These data originate in a study of T cells in Graves' hyperthyroidism and ophthalmopathy. Findings and caveats of the study: Stable hyperthyroidism was separated from ophthalmopathy by a model based on 13 V-J features. Blood also carried most thyroid clonotypes expanded above 0.001.

TCR beta CDR3 region amplification was performed from RNA transcripts. Primed by the HTBI set, a first-round RT-PCR was run on the TCR CDR3. MiXCR was run by TCRdb on the multiplex PCR reads, yielding one entry per CDR3 protein. The top ten hold approximately 8.4% of the sample, which has about 720,000 distinct CDR3 sequences, around 15% seen once. Patients between 18 and 65 years old had hyperthyroidism, newly diagnosed and lasting under 2 months. Each diagnosis was grounded in clinical symptoms, serum thyroxine and TRAb, thyroid ultrasound, and orbital computed tomography. The V gene lost 7 bases and the J gene lost 2 bases, with 11 bases spanning the gap. The CDR3 length is 13 residues.

The TCR was taken from a man aged 18 to 29 with Graves' hyperthyroidism. Material for sequencing was blood. The chain couples TRBV12-3 or TRBV12-4 to TRBJ2-5; D remains ambiguous. CDR3 nucleotide sequence: TGTGCCAGCAATGCCACTCGGCAAGAGACCCAGTACTTC. Translated, it gives CASNATRQETQYF.